Below are 32 T cell receptor beta chains sequenced from a single sample in a study of cytomegalovirus exposure and HLA in healthy donors. Vbeta (60) and Jbeta (13) primers were used in the PCR. Using immunoSEQ multiplex PCR, the repertoire was profiled, and TCRdb retains in-frame clones only, with some absent. The sample carries around 200,000 clones, 70% to 90% recorded once. Sequencing was done on a sample of PBMCs. These receptors all stem from a woman in her twenties or thirties in good health and CMV-seronegative.

The chain recombines TRBV5-8 with TRBJ2-7; 7 bases are shared with TRBD1. CDR1 SGHTS and CDR2 YDEGEE come from the germline V gene. The V segment lost 4 bases and the J segment 0 bases; nucleotides outside the gene matches: 7. The CDR3 runs 15 residues. CDR3 sequence reads: CASSPADRVSYEQYF. In DNA, the CDR3 is TGTGCCAGCAGCCCGGCCGACAGGGTCTCCTACGAGCAGTACTTC.

The chain uses TRBV5-7 and TRBJ1-1, with D perhaps matching TRBD1 (5 bases). TRBV5-7 has ORF status, its function being uncertain. V was pared by 4 bases and J by 1 base, with 11 bases between. There are 14 residues in the CDR3. The CDR3, as DNA: TGTGCCAGCAGCAAGGGGTTGGGGAACACTGAAGCTTTCTTT. This translates into CASSKGLGNTEAFF.

This clone came up once. This chain links TRBV28 with TRBJ1-2; TRBD1 aligns across 7 bases. Germline CDR1 reads MDHEN; CDR2 reads SYDVKM. V dropped 5 bases and J dropped 3; count of bases not matched to a gene: 18. CDR3 size: 18 residues. CDR3 bases: TGTGCCAGCAGTGGTCCGGCGGCTCAGGGGGGATCCTACTATGGCTACACCTTC. Its protein product is CASSGPAAQGGSYYGYTF.

This clone was found once. The chain carries TRBV19 and TRBJ2-3; 12 bases align to TRBD2. The germline V gene has CDR1 LNHDA and CDR2 SQIVND (reference sequence). This CDR3 is built from 17 residues. J gave up 1 base and V 5 bases, and 7 bases lay outside the gene matches. The CDR3 DNA sequence: TGTGCCAGTAGTTGGCTAGCGGGAGGGCCCGGCACAGATACGCAGTATTTT. Protein: CASSWLAGGPGTDTQYF.

Only one count was recorded for this clone. The V call is TRBV6-5, the J call TRBJ1-3, with D perhaps TRBD1 (6 bases). The CDR3 covers 14 residues. From germline, CDR1 is MNHEY and CDR2 SVGAGI. The V and J ends lost 6 bases and 4 bases respectively, with 13 bases between them. The CDR3 spells CASRSTGSGNTIYF. The CDR3 bases are TGTGCCAGCAGGTCCACAGGGTCAGGAAACACCATATATTTT.

J is TRBJ2-4 and V is TRBV27, with D perhaps matching TRBD2 (6 bases). Deletions cut 8 bases from V and 4 bases from J, with 12 bases between. In germline, CDR1 is MNHEY, CDR2 SMNVEV (reference sequence). The CDR3 length is 13 residues. The CDR3 sequence: CASAGQVKNIQYF. The CDR3 DNA is TGTGCCAGCGCGGGGCAAGTGAAAAACATTCAGTACTTC.

The chain has TRBV28 and TRBJ2-2, with D possibly being TRBD1 (6 bases). Germline-derived CDR1 and CDR2 are MDHEN and SYDVKM. Trimming shortened V by 4 bases and J by 2 bases, and 11 bases separated the two germline ends. The length of the CDR3 is 15 residues. This CDR3 is CASSSWTANTGELFF. As DNA, the CDR3 is TGTGCCAGCAGTTCCTGGACAGCAAACACCGGGGAGCTGTTTTTT.

This chain joins TRBV7-9 and TRBJ2-1; unclear D gene. V dropped 5 bases and J dropped 6 bases, with 29 bases sitting between them. The CDR3 length is 19 residues. Germline CDR1 and CDR2: SEHNR and FQNEAQ (reference sequence). CDR3 in DNA: TGTGCCAGCAGCCTACTGGGTGGCCAACCAGGTTTCAAGAGCAATGAGCAGTTCTTC. It codes for CASSLLGGQPGFKSNEQFF. Together with reference TRBV7-9 and TRBJ2-1, the CDR3 gives the full variable domain: DTGVSQNPRHKITKRGQNVTFRCDPISEHNRLYWYRQTLGQGPEFLTYFQNEAQLEKSRLLSDRFSAERPKGSFSTLEIQRTEQGDSAMYLCASSLLGGQPGFKSNEQFFGPGTRLTVL.

The genes are TRBV9 and TRBJ2-1; 8 bases agree with TRBD2. This CDR3 spans 17 amino acids. With 3 bases clipped from V and 8 bases from J, the junction kept 16 bases outside the gene matches. CDR1 SGDLS and CDR2 YYNGEE come from the germline V gene. The CDR3, as DNA: TGTGCCAGCAGCGCCCGTTACTCCAGCGGGAGTCGGGATGAGCAGTTCTTC. It is translated as CASSARYSSGSRDEQFF.

The rearrangement uses TRBV6-1 and TRBJ2-1, with TRBD2 identical over 14 bases. The CDR3 length is 14 residues. V shed 9 bases and J 3 bases; nucleotides not matched to a gene: 1. From germline, CDR1 is MNHNS and CDR2 SASEGT. DNA for the CDR3: TGTGCCAGTGGGACTAGCGGGAGCTACAATGAGCAGTTCTTC. Amino acid sequence: CASGTSGSYNEQFF.

This sequence joins TRBV18 and TRBJ1-4; a weak D match, TRBD1 (5 bases). Trimming removed 3 bases from V and 4 bases from J, with 9 bases in between. The CDR3 totals 14 residues. Germline CDR1 KGHSH, CDR2 LQKENI. Here the CDR3 reads CASSPADSNEKLFF. CDR3 DNA: TGTGCCAGCTCACCCGCCGACAGTAATGAAAAACTGTTTTTT.

The V and J genes are TRBV19 and TRBJ2-1; D might be TRBD2 (7 bases). The V and J ends lost 3 bases and 11 bases respectively, with 11 bases between them. This CDR3 has 12 amino acids. The germline CDR1 and CDR2 sequences are LNHDA and SQIVND (reference sequence). The CDR3 nucleotides read TGTGCCAGTAGTATTTGGCGGGGGCAGCAGTTCTTC. Translation: CASSIWRGQQFF.

The chain carries TRBV18 and TRBJ2-5, with D tentatively TRBD1 (5 bases). Trimming took 8 bases from V and 5 from J, leaving 18 bases between them. The length of the CDR3 is 14 residues. The germline gives CDR1 KGHSH, CDR2 LQKENI. CDR3 in DNA: TGTGCCAGCGCGCAAACTTGGGGCGAGGAGACCCAGTACTTC. Protein product: CASAQTWGEETQYF.

CDR3 sequence: CASSTLTGGDETQYF. In DNA, the CDR3 is TGCGCCAGCAGCACCCTAACAGGGGGCGACGAGACCCAGTACTTC. The chain employs TRBV5-1 and TRBJ2-5, with TRBD1 identical over 9 bases. J lost 5 bases, V lost 4 bases, and 9 bases had no gene match. Germline lookup yields CDR1 SGHRS and CDR2 YFSETQ. This CDR3 contains 15 residues.

The chain joins TRBV5-1 to TRBJ1-4; no definite D call. The germline V gene has CDR1 SGHRS and CDR2 YFSETQ. CDR3 length: 14 amino acids. Between the trimmed V and J ends, which lost 0 bases and 3 bases, there was a span of 6 bases. The CDR3 loop is CASSLDSPNEKLFF. DNA of the CDR3: TGCGCCAGCAGCTTGGACAGTCCTAATGAAAAACTGTTTTTT.

The chain has TRBV9 and TRBJ1-2; D might be TRBD1 (5 bases). This CDR3 is 14 amino acids long. Trimming cost V 4 bases and J 4 bases, with 14 bases left between them. Germline CDR1 and CDR2: SGDLS and YYNGEE. The chain's CDR3 is CASSQIQTAYGYTF. The CDR3 nucleotides are TGTGCCAGCAGCCAAATACAGACAGCCTATGGCTACACCTTC.

The chain recombines TRBV5-1 with TRBJ2-5, with 7 positions matching TRBD2. Germline V CDR1 and CDR2: SGHRS, YFSETQ. V was pared by 9 bases and J by 5 bases, with 13 bases of the junction left unmatched. The CDR3 extends over 14 amino acids. The CDR3 sequence: CATEPSPGGETQYF. The CDR3 DNA reads TGCGCCACCGAGCCCTCCCCGGGGGGTGAGACCCAGTACTTC.

In its sample, this clone was seen a few times. The DNA for the CDR3 is TGCGCCAGCAGACGGGACAGCCAAGAGACCCAGTACTTC. It codes for CASRRDSQETQYF. V and J are TRBV5-1 and TRBJ2-5; 7 bases fit TRBD1. Germline CDR1 and CDR2: SGHRS and YFSETQ. V trimming: 5 bases; J trimming: 1 base; junction bases outside the gene matches: 2. The CDR3 totals 13 residues.

V is TRBV5-1 and J is TRBJ2-3, with D unclear. Germline V gene lookup returns CDR1 SGHRS and CDR2 YFSETQ. Trimming removed 6 bases from V and 6 bases from J, with 14 bases in between. The CDR3 is made up of 13 amino acids. For the CDR3, the DNA is TGCGCCAGCATCCGGCAGTTCGGGGATACGCAGTATTTT. Its protein product is CASIRQFGDTQYF.

The chain recombines TRBV18 with TRBJ1-1; D not certain. The CDR3 extends over 14 amino acids. The germline V and J ends were trimmed by 2 bases and 0 bases, with 7 bases remaining between them. Germline-derived CDR1 and CDR2 are KGHSH and LQKENI. The CDR3 is CASSPMRVNTEAFF. CDR3 in DNA: TGTGCCAGCTCACCAATGAGAGTGAACACTGAAGCTTTCTTT.

The chain couples TRBV29-1 to TRBJ1-2; 10 nucleotides agree with TRBD1. Per the germline V gene, CDR1 is SQVTM and CDR2 is ANQGSEA. J lost 5 bases, V lost 7 bases, and 7 bases had no gene match. This CDR3 has 13 residues. The CDR3 DNA follows: TGCAGCGCCGGGACAGGGGTTGTTTATGGCTACACCTTC. It is translated as CSAGTGVVYGYTF.

Comments on this clone: The junction differs from germline at one of its ends, possibly a read error. The chain carries TRBV7-7 and TRBJ2-2; TRBD2 agrees at 9 bases. This CDR3 region has 16 residues. CDR1 is SSHAT, CDR2 FNYEAQ, per germline (reference sequence). For the CDR3, the DNA is TGTGCTAGCAGCCCGCTAGCGGGACAACACACCGGGGAGCTGTTTTTT. The encoded protein is CASSPLAGQHTGELFF.

The chain couples TRBV6-1 to TRBJ2-3; no firm D call. The CDR3 length is 13 residues. V shed 10 bases and J shed 4 bases, with 15 bases lying between them. Germline CDR1 is MNHNS and CDR2 is SASEGT. The CDR3 reads CATVNLPADTQYF. CDR3 nucleotides: TGTGCCACCGTTAACTTACCCGCAGATACGCAGTATTTT.

The genes are TRBV2 and TRBJ2-5, with TRBD2 identical over 8 bases. The DNA matches TRBJ2-7 better at its end, which makes the J call doubtful. The germline V gene has CDR1 SNHLY and CDR2 FYNNEI. The CDR3 contains 18 residues. The CDR3 coding sequence is TGTGCCAGCAGTGAAACGCCCTTCAGCGGGGGCGCAAACGACGAGCAGTACTTC. It yields the protein CASSETPFSGGANDEQYF.

The chain is built from TRBV9 and TRBJ2-3; tentatively, D is TRBD2 (6 bases). Trimming left V 4 bases short and J 2 bases short, with 14 bases between. Looked up from germline, CDR1 is SGDLS and CDR2 is YYNGEE. The CDR3 is made up of 15 amino acids. The CDR3 loop reads CASSPSGEPTDTQYF. The CDR3, as DNA: TGTGCCAGCAGCCCCTCGGGGGAACCCACAGATACGCAGTATTTT. Looking up the rest from reference TRBV9 and TRBJ2-3 gives the full variable domain: DSGVTQTPKHLITATGQRVTLRCSPRSGDLSVYWYQQSLDQGLQFLIQYYNGEERAKGNILERFSAQQFPDLHSELNLSSLELGDSALYFCASSPSGEPTDTQYFGPGTRLTVL.

This rearrangement joins TRBV5-6 to TRBJ1-1; D might be TRBD1 (5 bases). V lost 4 bases, J lost 5 bases, and 27 bases lay in between. Germline V gene sequence: CDR1 SGHDT, CDR2 YYEEEE. The CDR3 consists of 18 residues. The CDR3 sequence: CASSGGDAEVAFWTEAFF. Here the CDR3 DNA reads TGTGCCAGCAGCGGGGGGGACGCGGAGGTGGCCTTTTGGACTGAAGCTTTCTTT. The full variable domain, completed using reference TRBV5-6 and TRBJ1-1, is DAGVTQSPTHLIKTRGQQVTLRCSPKSGHDTVSWYQQALGQGPQFIFQYYEEEERQRGNFPDRFSGHQFPNYSSELNVNALLLGDSALYLCASSGGDAEVAFWTEAFFGQGTRLTVV.

On this clone itself: Other DNA sequences of this sample code for an identical CDR3. V is TRBV27 and J is TRBJ2-7; D remains ambiguous. Per germline, CDR1 MNHEY and CDR2 SMNVEV (reference sequence). The length of the CDR3 is 13 residues. V shed 0 bases and J shed 3 bases, with 6 bases lying between them. The CDR3 DNA sequence: TGTGCCAGCAGTTTATCTCCCCTCTACGAGCAGTACTTC. Translating it yields CASSLSPLYEQYF.

The genes are TRBV5-6 and TRBJ2-1; unclear D gene. Germline V gene data show CDR1 as SGHDT and CDR2 as YYEEEE. The CDR3 has 13 residues. V was shortened by 0 bases and J by 4 bases, with 5 bases between the two germline ends. CDR3: CASSLGPYNEQFF. CDR3 DNA: TGTGCCAGCAGCTTGGGTCCATACAATGAGCAGTTCTTC.

This clone was picked up a small number of times. The identical CDR3 is also encoded by other nucleotide sequences in the sample. The chain couples TRBV13 to TRBJ2-1; D gene ambiguous. Trimming took off 0 bases at V and 6 bases at J, with 6 bases between the two ends. Germline values: CDR1 PRHDT, CDR2 FYEKMQ (reference sequence). The CDR3 extends over 13 amino acids. The CDR3 sequence: CASSLGSVNEQFF. The DNA of the CDR3 is TGTGCCAGCAGCTTAGGTAGTGTCAATGAGCAGTTCTTC.

V is TRBV2 and J is TRBJ2-5, with 13 bases matching TRBD2. Unmatched junction bases numbered 16, after V lost 10 bases and J lost 5 bases. This CDR3 comprises 17 residues. Germline CDR1 reads SNHLY; CDR2 reads FYNNEI. CDR3 protein: CAIVIRTSGGGVETQYF. DNA for the CDR3: TGTGCCATCGTCATACGGACTAGCGGGGGCGGCGTGGAGACCCAGTACTTC.

The chain employs TRBV28 and TRBJ1-2; D may be TRBD1 (5 bases). Germline V CDR1 and CDR2: MDHEN, SYDVKM. The CDR3 consists of 15 residues. The V and J ends lost 5 bases and 2 bases respectively, with 15 bases between them. Written as DNA, the CDR3 is TGTGCCAGCAGTCGGCAGGGCCTGCTGAACTATGGCTACACCTTC. This translates into CASSRQGLLNYGYTF.

This chain joins TRBV2 and TRBJ2-7, with 9 bases identical to TRBD1. Per the germline V gene, CDR1 is SNHLY and CDR2 is FYNNEI. The trim removed 5 bases at V and 9 bases at J, leaving 5 bases unmatched. The CDR3 runs to 12 residues. The CDR3 region is CASSPDRGGQYF. The CDR3 nucleotides are TGTGCCAGCAGTCCAGACAGGGGGGGGCAGTACTTC.